Each of the 13 T cell receptor beta chains below was sequenced from the same sample in a study of blood T cell repertoires in COVID-19. Libraries were prepared by immunoSEQ multiplex PCR; TCRdb keeps only in-frame clonotypes and omits some of them. The sample has approximately 36,000 clones; 65% to 75% are singletons. Input material: peripheral blood. The receptor set was obtained from a man between 70 and 80 years old with COVID-19, enrolled during active disease.

The V gene is TRBV28, the J gene TRBJ2-4; TRBD2 matches at 11 bases. CDR1 and CDR2 (germline): MDHEN, SYDVKM. The CDR3 has 16 residues. The trim removed 10 bases at V and 2 bases at J, leaving 10 bases unmatched. The CDR3 nucleotides are TGTGCCAAGACTAGCGGGGTGCTAAGGACCAAAAACATTCAGTACTTC. Translated, it gives CAKTSGVLRTKNIQYF.

The chain has TRBV18 and TRBJ2-4, with D unclear. Germline CDR1 reads KGHSH; CDR2 reads LQKENI. V was shortened by 0 bases and J by 6 bases, with 9 bases between the two germline ends. The CDR3 is 14 residues long. The CDR3 nucleotides are TGTGCCAGCTCACCACCAATTTCAGTAAACATTCAGTACTTC. It translates to CASSPPISVNIQYF.

The rearrangement joins TRBV28 to TRBJ1-2; D is perhaps TRBD1 (6 bases). The ends were cut back, 6 bases at V and 5 bases at J, with 16 bases in the middle. CDR3 length: 14 amino acids. CDR1 and CDR2 (germline): MDHEN, SYDVKM. The CDR3 spells CASSSPEGVYGYTF. CDR3 in DNA: TGTGCCAGCAGCTCCCCTGAGGGGGTTTATGGCTACACCTTC.

The chain uses TRBV6-6 and TRBJ2-1; D unclear. Trimming pared 8 bases from V and 7 bases from J, leaving 6 bases between. This CDR3 is built from 10 residues. The germline gives CDR1 MNHNY, CDR2 SVGAGI (reference sequence). CDR3 DNA sequence: TGTGCCAGCGGCCCTAATGAGCAGTTCTTC. Protein sequence: CASGPNEQFF.

The chain has TRBV5-4 and TRBJ2-2; D is unclear. The CDR3 extends over 17 amino acids. Per the germline V gene, CDR1 is SGHNT and CDR2 is YYREEE (reference sequence). With 2 bases removed from V and 0 bases from J, the gap between germline ends came to 14 bases. The CDR3 bases are TGTGCCAGCAGCTTACCCACGCGGTACGCGAACACCGGGGAGCTGTTTTTT. This sequence encodes CASSLPTRYANTGELFF.

The J gene is TRBJ1-5, the V gene TRBV19; the match to TRBD1 covers 8 bases. The germline V gene has CDR1 LNHDA and CDR2 SQIVND (reference sequence). Trimming at V came to 6 bases and at J to 0 bases, leaving 10 bases not matched to a gene. The CDR3 loop spans 17 amino acids. DNA for the CDR3: TGTGCCAGTAGGACAGGGGACCTCATTTATAGCAATCAGCCCCAGCATTTT. Translating gives CASRTGDLIYSNQPQHF. Full variable domain (rest looked up from reference TRBV19 and TRBJ1-5): DGGITQSPKYLFRKEGQNVTLSCEQNLNHDAMYWYRQDPGQGLRLIYYSQIVNDFQKGDIAEGYSVSREKKESFPLTVTSAQKNPTAFYLCASRTGDLIYSNQPQHFGDGTRLSIL.

This clone was counted a single time. This chain uses TRBV7-9 with TRBJ2-2; 7 bases agree with TRBD1. The CDR3 has 17 amino acids. Unmatched junction bases numbered 15, after V lost 5 bases and J lost 6 bases. In germline, CDR1 is SEHNR, CDR2 FQNEAQ (reference sequence). DNA for the CDR3: TGTGCCAGCAGCGATCGACAGGGAACTTGGGTTGCCGGGGAGCTGTTTTTT. Residues: CASSDRQGTWVAGELFF.

The V and J genes are TRBV5-4 and TRBJ2-7, with 7 positions matching TRBD2. The germline V gene encodes CDR1 SGHNT and CDR2 YYREEE (reference sequence). This CDR3 has 14 amino acids. V was pared by 4 bases and J by 6 bases, with 10 bases of the junction left unmatched. The CDR3 DNA follows: TGTGCCAGCAGCCAAGCGGGAATTCCTCTCGAGCAGTACTTC. Encoded protein: CASSQAGIPLEQYF.

This clone was counted a single time. The rearrangement links TRBV18 to TRBJ2-2; 8 bases match TRBD1. The CDR3 length is 15 residues. V shed 2 bases and J 8 bases; nucleotides not matched to a gene: 7. Germline V CDR1 and CDR2: KGHSH, LQKENI. CDR3 sequence: CASSPSGQGTGELFF. CDR3 sequence (DNA): TGTGCCAGCTCACCATCCGGACAGGGAACGGGGGAGCTGTTTTTT.

The sample holds a few counts of this clone. The chain links TRBV4-1 to TRBJ2-5; D perhaps matches TRBD2 (6 bases). Germline assignment: CDR1 MGHRA and CDR2 YSYEKL. There are 13 residues in the CDR3. Trimming stripped 2 bases from V and 3 bases from J, with 7 bases between. CDR3 residues: CASSQWEEETQYF. Written as DNA, the CDR3 is TGCGCCAGCAGCCAATGGGAGGAAGAGACCCAGTACTTC.

The rearrangement links TRBV7-2 to TRBJ2-1; 9 positions agree with TRBD1. V was clipped by 6 bases and J by 0 bases; unmatched bases: 6. This CDR3 comprises 16 residues. Germline CDR1 and CDR2: SGHTA and FQGNSA. The CDR3 DNA follows: TGTGCCAGCAGACTAACAGGGGGCAGCTCCTACAATGAGCAGTTCTTC. It specifies CASRLTGGSSYNEQFF. Full variable domain (missing parts from reference TRBV7-2 and TRBJ2-1): GAGVSQSPSNKVTEKGKDVELRCDPISGHTALYWYRQSLGQGLEFLIYFQGNSAPDKSGLPSDRFSAERTGGSVSTLTIQRTQQEDSAVYLCASRLTGGSSYNEQFFGPGTRLTVL.

The chain carries TRBV2 and TRBJ1-2; D perhaps matches TRBD1 (5 bases). The length of the CDR3 is 18 residues. V was cut by 0 bases and J by 1 base, with 18 bases left in between. From germline, CDR1 is SNHLY and CDR2 FYNNEI. For the CDR3, the DNA is TGTGCCAGCAGTGAAGCGGGCCGACCTGGGGCCTTTAACTATGGCTACACCTTC. Protein: CASSEAGRPGAFNYGYTF.

This clone was picked up many times. The rearrangement uses TRBV7-9 and TRBJ1-3, with D tentatively TRBD1 (5 bases). The germline gives CDR1 SEHNR, CDR2 FQNEAQ (reference sequence). The germline V and J ends were trimmed by 6 bases and 2 bases, with 14 bases remaining between them. The CDR3 consists of 15 residues. Here the CDR3 DNA reads TGTGCCAGCAGGAAAGGGGAGGGAACTGGAAACACCATATATTTT. The encoded protein is CASRKGEGTGNTIYF.